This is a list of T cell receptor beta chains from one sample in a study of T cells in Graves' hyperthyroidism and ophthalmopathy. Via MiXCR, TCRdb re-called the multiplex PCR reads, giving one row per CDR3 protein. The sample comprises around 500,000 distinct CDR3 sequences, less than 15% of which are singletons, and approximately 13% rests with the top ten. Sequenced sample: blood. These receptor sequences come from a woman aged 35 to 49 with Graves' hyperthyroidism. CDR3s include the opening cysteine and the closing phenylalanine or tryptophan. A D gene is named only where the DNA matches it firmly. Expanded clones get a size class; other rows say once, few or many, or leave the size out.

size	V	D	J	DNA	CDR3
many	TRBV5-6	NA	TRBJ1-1	TGTGCCAGCAGCTTGGGCACGGTCACTGAAGCTTTCTTT	CASSLGTVTEAFF
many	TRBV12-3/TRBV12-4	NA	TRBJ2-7	TGTGCCAGCAGTTTACACGACAGGACCTACGAGCAGTACTTC	CASSLHDRTYEQYF
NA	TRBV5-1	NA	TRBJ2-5	TGCGCCAGCAGCTTGGAGCCGGGGCACCAAGAGACCCAGTACTTC	CASSLEPGHQETQYF
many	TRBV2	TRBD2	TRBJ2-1	TGTGCCAGCACCCGGGACTACAACAATGAGCAGTTCTTC	CASTRDYNNEQFF
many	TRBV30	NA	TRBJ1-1	TGTGCCTGGACGAACATGAACACTGAAGCTTTCTTT	CAWTNMNTEAFF
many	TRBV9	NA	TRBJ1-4	TGTGCCAGCAGCGTAGAAACGGGCGAAGGGGGAAATGAAAAACTGTTTTTT	CASSVETGEGGNEKLFF
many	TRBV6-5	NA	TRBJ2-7	TGTGCCAGCAGCCCCAACCGACAGAGAGTCTACGAGCAGTACTTC	CASSPNRQRVYEQYF
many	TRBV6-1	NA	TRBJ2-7	TGTGCCAGCAGTGAAGCGCCGGCAGATCCCTACGAGCAGTACTTC	CASSEAPADPYEQYF
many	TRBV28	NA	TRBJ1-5	TGTGCCAGCACCCCCCGGGGAGAGGGAGAGAATCAGCCCCAGCATTTT	CASTPRGEGENQPQHF
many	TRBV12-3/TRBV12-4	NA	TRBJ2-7	TGTGCCAGCAGTTTTCGAGCGTACGAGCAGTACTTC	CASSFRAYEQYF
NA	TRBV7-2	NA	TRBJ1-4	TGTGCCAGCAGCTTAGGGACACTTGAAAAACTGTTTTTT	CASSLGTLEKLFF
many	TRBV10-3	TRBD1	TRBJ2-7	TGTGCCATCAGATCGGACAGGGGGCACGAGCAGTACTTC	CAIRSDRGHEQYF
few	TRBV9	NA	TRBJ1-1	TGTGCCAGCAGGGGAGATCGGGACGCTATTAATCCGTGGAACACTGAAGCTTTCTTT	CASRGDRDAINPWNTEAFF
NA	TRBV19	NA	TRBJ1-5	TGTGCCAGTAGTATAGAAAGCTATAGCAATCAGCCCCAGCATTTT	CASSIESYSNQPQHF
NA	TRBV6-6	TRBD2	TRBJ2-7	TGTGCCAGCAGTTACTCTGCGCCGCCCCTAGCGGGAGGTACATACGAGCAGTACTTC	CASSYSAPPLAGGTYEQYF
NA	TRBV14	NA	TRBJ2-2	TGTGCCAGCCGTGGGCGCGGCACCGGGGAGCTGTTTTTT	CASRGRGTGELFF
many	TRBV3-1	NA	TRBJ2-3	TGTGCCAGCAGCCGAGCGGGTCGCACAGATACGCAGTATTTT	CASSRAGRTDTQYF
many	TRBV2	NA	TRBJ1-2	TGTGCCAGCATGCCCGACGCGGGATACTATGGCTACACCTTC	CASMPDAGYYGYTF
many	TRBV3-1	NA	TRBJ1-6	TGTGCCAGCAGCCAGGCGGGGGGCAACAGTTCACCCCTCCACTTT	CASSQAGGNSSPLHF
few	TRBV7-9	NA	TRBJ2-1	TGTGCCAGCAGCCCCCGGGCGGCGGGAAGAGACAATGAGCAGTTCTTC	CASSPRAAGRDNEQFF
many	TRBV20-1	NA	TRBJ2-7	TGCAGTGCTCAGGATAGGCACATCTCCTACGAGCAGTACTTC	CSAQDRHISYEQYF
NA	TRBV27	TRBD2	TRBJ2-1	TGTGCCAGCACTAGGGGGACTAGCGGCTACAATGAGCAGTTCTTC	CASTRGTSGYNEQFF
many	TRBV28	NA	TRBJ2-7	TGTGCCAGCAGCCTGACAGGTAACTCCTACGAGCAGTACTTC	CASSLTGNSYEQYF
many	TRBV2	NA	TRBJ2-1	TGTGCCAGCACCAGACAGGATTCCTACAATGAGCAGTTCTTC	CASTRQDSYNEQFF
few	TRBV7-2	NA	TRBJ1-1	TGTGCCAGCAGCTACGGGAGCTCCAGGTTGGGCACTGAAGCTTTCTTT	CASSYGSSRLGTEAFF
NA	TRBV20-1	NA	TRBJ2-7	TGCAGTGCTAGCGGGAGCTACTCCTACGAGCAGTACTTC	CSASGSYSYEQYF
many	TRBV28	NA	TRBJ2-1	TGTGCCAGCAGCATAAGGAGGGATGAGCAGTTCTTC	CASSIRRDEQFF
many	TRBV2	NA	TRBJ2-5	TGTGCCAGCGACGGACTCGAAGAGACCCAGTACTTC	CASDGLEETQYF
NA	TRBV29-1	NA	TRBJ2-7	TGCAGCGTTGGGGGTGGGAGCGGGTACGAGCAGTACTTC	CSVGGGSGYEQYF
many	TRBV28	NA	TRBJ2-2	TGTGCCAGCAGTTTATCCCCGTCCGGGCGGGCCGGGGAGCTGTTTTTT	CASSLSPSGRAGELFF
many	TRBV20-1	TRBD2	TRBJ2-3	TGCAGTGCCCCTAAGACTAGCGGAGGATTCACAGATACGCAGTATTTT	CSAPKTSGGFTDTQYF
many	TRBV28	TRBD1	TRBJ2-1	TGTGCCAGCAGTTTGAACAGGGGGCTTCGAGGGGAGCAGTTCTTC	CASSLNRGLRGEQFF
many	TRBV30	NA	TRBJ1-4	TGTGCCTGGAGAGGACTCACCTCTGGTGGTGAAAAACTGTTTTTT	CAWRGLTSGGEKLFF
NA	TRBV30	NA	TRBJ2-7	TGTGCCTGGGGGACCGCTTCCTACGAGCAGTACTTC	CAWGTASYEQYF
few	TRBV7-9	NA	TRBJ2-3	TGTGCCAGCAGCACTACAGGGTCAGATACGCAGTATTTT	CASSTTGSDTQYF
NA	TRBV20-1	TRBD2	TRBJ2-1	TGCAGTGCTAGTGACGGGGGACTAGCGGAGCCTTCAAACTACAATGAGCAGTTCTTC	CSASDGGLAEPSNYNEQFF
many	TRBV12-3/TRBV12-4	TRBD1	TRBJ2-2	TGTGCCAGCAGTCCTAGACAGGGGCCGGCCGGGGAGCTGTTTTTT	CASSPRQGPAGELFF
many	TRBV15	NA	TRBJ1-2	TGTGCCACCAGCAGAGACAGGTTAACTAACTATGGCTACACCTTC	CATSRDRLTNYGYTF
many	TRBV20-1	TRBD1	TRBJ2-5	TGCAGTGCTAGGGGACAGATCCAAGAGACCCAGTACTTC	CSARGQIQETQYF
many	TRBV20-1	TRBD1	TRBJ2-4	TGCAGTGCTAGATGGGACAGGGACAAAAACATTCAGTACTTC	CSARWDRDKNIQYF
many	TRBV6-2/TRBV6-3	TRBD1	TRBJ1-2	TGTGCCAGCAGTTTCGGGACAGGGACCTTAAACTATGGCTACACCTTC	CASSFGTGTLNYGYTF
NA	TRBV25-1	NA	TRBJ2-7	TGTGCCAGCGCGAATGGCGGCTACGAGCAGTACTTC	CASANGGYEQYF
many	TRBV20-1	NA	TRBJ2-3	TGCAGTGCCGGGATACACAGCACAGATACGCAGTATTTT	CSAGIHSTDTQYF
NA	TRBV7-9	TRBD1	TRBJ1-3	TGTGCCAGCAGCCTTCGGGACAGGTCCCCCTCTGGAAACACCATATATTTT	CASSLRDRSPSGNTIYF
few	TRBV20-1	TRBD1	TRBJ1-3	TGCAGTGCTAGTGACAGGGGGCTTGCAAACACCATATATTTT	CSASDRGLANTIYF
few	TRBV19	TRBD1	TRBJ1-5	TGTGCCAGTAGTCAACACAGGGGGCAGGGTCAGCCCCAGCATTTT	CASSQHRGQGQPQHF
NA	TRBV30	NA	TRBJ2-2	TGTGCCTGGAGTGTACGGAGAGAAGCCGGGGAGCTGTTTTTT	CAWSVRREAGELFF
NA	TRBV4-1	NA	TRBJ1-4	TGCGCCAGCAGCCAAGACTTGGATGAAAAACTGTTTTTT	CASSQDLDEKLFF
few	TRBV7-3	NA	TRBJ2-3	TGTGCCAGCAGCTTGGGGCCCTTCACAGATACGCAGTATTTT	CASSLGPFTDTQYF
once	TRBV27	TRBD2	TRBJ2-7	TGTGCCAGCAGGGGCACAGGCGCGGCGGGAGGGCCGAACGAGCAGTACTTC	CASRGTGAAGGPNEQYF
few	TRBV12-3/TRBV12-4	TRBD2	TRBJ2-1	TGTGCCAGCACCCTGGGAGTAGCGGGGGGCCCCTCTTACAATGAGCAGTTCTTC	CASTLGVAGGPSYNEQFF
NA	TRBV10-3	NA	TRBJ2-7	TGTGCCATCAGTCGTGGGTCCGAGCAGTACTTC	CAISRGSEQYF
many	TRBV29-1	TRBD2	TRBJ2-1	TGCAGCGTTGTTGACTGGACTAGCGCCCCTAATGAGCAGTTCTTC	CSVVDWTSAPNEQFF
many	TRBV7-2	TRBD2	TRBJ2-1	TGTGCCAGCAGAACGGGACTAGCGGGGGACTCCTACAATGAGCAGTTCTTC	CASRTGLAGDSYNEQFF
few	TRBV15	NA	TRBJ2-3	TGTGCCACCAGCTACAGAACCACAGATACGCAGTATTTT	CATSYRTTDTQYF
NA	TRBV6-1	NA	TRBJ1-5	TGTGCCAGCAGTTCCCGAGCCATTTCCAATCAGCCCCAGCATTTT	CASSSRAISNQPQHF
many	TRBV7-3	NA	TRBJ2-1	TGTGCCAGCAGCTTAGGGCTCGGCGATGAGCAGTTCTTC	CASSLGLGDEQFF